This T cell receptor (beta chain) was obtained from a study of blood T cell repertoires in COVID-19 (dated by TCRdb to about 2020). Turning to the overall study: Samples covering the acute and convalescent phases of COVID-19 were provided by collaborators in the United States, Italy and Spain. The material from the prospective study consisted of cDNA or gDNA derived from T cells, B-cell-depleted T cells, or PBMCs. The dataset comprised deeply sampled blood TCRbeta repertoires from subjects exposed to, actively infected with, or recovered from COVID-19. A freely available public database, intended as a resource for researchers studying the immune response to SARS-CoV-2, is where the repertoires were released. The samples were drawn from two sources: the first 160 participants of the ongoing ImmuneRACE study, and approximately 1,300 subjects contributed by 6 global collaborators. Nearly every sample came with metadata listing a de-identified subject ID, COVID-19 status, age in years and sex. HLA class I and class II types, where available, came from metadata supplied by the sample provider rather than from assay-based typing.

The immunoSEQ Assay, a bias-controlled multiplex PCR, was used to amplify TCRbeta CDR3 regions from genomic DNA. Processing in the source paper ran as follows. Within the assay, amplification of reference gene primers was used to estimate how many nucleated cells each sample contained. To quantify the absolute abundance of each unique TCRbeta CDR3 rearrangement, sequence reads were collapsed and filtered. For each sample, productive Simpson clonality was calculated by taking the square root of Simpson's diversity index across productive rearrangements. What TCRdb holds here is the immuneACCESS table cut down to in-frame rearrangements. Part of the clones is not present; checked against another copy, under half of the missing clones reflect an unresolved V gene, and the others are unexplained. The V and J calls and the clone size are those of that table, but D and trimming were determined from the DNA. The sample data list over 10,000 clones, and around 89% of these were observed just once. Around 21% of the sample is in the top ten clones.

The collaborating institutions used their own protocols to collect whole blood in K2EDTA tubes. For TCRbeta analysis, collaborators shipped samples as frozen whole blood, isolated PBMCs, or DNA extracted from either of those sample types. Paper-wide results and their limitations: Clinical and demographic metadata were provided uncurated, with the amount varying by source and participant.

Turning to this clone: What this receptor recognizes is not known. No much larger clone is present one base from it, and per-base qualities are unavailable.

Including cysteine and phenylalanine, the CDR3 has 14 amino acids. Only the CDR3 part of the read is kept: 42 bases, read in frame from the first base. According to the germline V gene, CDR1 reads SGHRS and CDR2 reads YFSETQ. Trimmed from V: 3 bases; trimmed from J: 5 bases; junction bases lacking a gene match: 2. Sample: peripheral blood. The sequence was obtained from a human donor with active COVID-19. The donor label of this sample is uncertain. Rearrangement joined TRBV5-1 to TRBJ1-1; the junction holds 12 bases that match TRBD1. CDR3 protein: CASSWGQGATEAFF. The DNA sequence is TGCGCCAGCAGCTGGGGACAGGGGGCGACTGAAGCTTTCTTT.